Listed below are T cell receptor beta chains from one sample, sequenced in a study of vaccination and CD4 T cells after COVID-19. TCRdb reprocessed the PCR reads via MiXCR and lists one record per CDR3 protein. The table lists about 29,000 distinct CDR3 sequences, approximately 51% of them singletons. This specimen consisted of CD4+ T cells from blood, obtained about 7 months after SARS-CoV-2 vaccination. Receptors were obtained from a human donor who had recovered from COVID-19. The CDR3 runs from the conserved cysteine through the conserved F or W.

J | V | CDR3
TRBJ1-5 | TRBV20-1 | CSARALTGTLSPQHF
TRBJ2-1 | TRBV7-8 | CASRRQGLYNEQFF
TRBJ1-6 | TRBV20-1 | CSAKKTGSDSYNSPLHF
TRBJ1-2 | TRBV27 | CASSQQGTYGYTF
TRBJ2-1 | TRBV7-9 | CASSLGTGSSYNEQFF
TRBJ2-3 | TRBV20-1 | CSALRQLAGGADTQYF
TRBJ1-2 | TRBV5-4 | CASTGQGSRGYTF
TRBJ2-5 | TRBV20-1 | CSARVWASGYQETQYF
TRBJ2-2 | TRBV27 | CASSFSSGGAGELFF
TRBJ1-1 | TRBV11-3 | CASSSSDSHEAFF
TRBJ1-6 | TRBV20-1 | CSADRSSYNSPLHF
TRBJ2-2 | TRBV27 | CASSLPPEFGIPGELFF
TRBJ2-4 | TRBV20-1 | CSASLGNRVLNIQYF
TRBJ2-7 | TRBV7-3 | CASSLELAGDHGEQYF
TRBJ2-7 | TRBV20-1 | CSARDLGSPTEQYF
TRBJ2-1 | TRBV15 | CATSRGVFSYNEQFF
TRBJ2-6 | TRBV7-9 | CASSAPERDVSSSGANVLTF
TRBJ1-2 | TRBV20-1 | CSAADRGNYGYTF
TRBJ1-2 | TRBV7-2 | CASSLDGTGEANYGYTF
TRBJ2-1 | TRBV7-3 | CASSLIASGYNEQFF
TRBJ1-6 | TRBV7-9 | CASSLAAAGGSNSPLHF
TRBJ2-7 | TRBV19 | CASSPGTAIYEQYF
TRBJ2-2 | TRBV7-2 | CASSLASGSFGAGELFF
TRBJ2-5 | TRBV18 | CASSWTNGGGLSETQYF
TRBJ2-3 | TRBV7-2 | CASSLPGSSTDTQYF
TRBJ1-5 | TRBV6-1 | CASRSPTGINQPQHF
TRBJ2-3 | TRBV27 | CASSYELAGVRSTDTQYF